Following are 30 T cell receptor beta chains from one sample sequenced in a study of T cell repertoires in ileal Crohn's disease. TCRdb's copy holds only in-frame clones and misses some; the assay was immunoSEQ multiplex PCR. The sample shows about 14,000 clones, 70% to 90% of them seen only once. What was sequenced was ileal tissue. The receptors originated from an adult with Crohn's disease.

This clone was counted only a few times. The chain joins TRBV5-1 to TRBJ1-4; weak D call: TRBD1 (6 bases). V was pared by 0 bases and J by 10 bases, with 10 bases between. This CDR3 spans 13 amino acids. Germline values: CDR1 SGHRS, CDR2 YFSETQ. CDR3 sequence (DNA): TGCGCCAGCAGCTTGGCGGGACATGGAAAACTGTTTTTT. It translates to CASSLAGHGKLFF.

The V call is TRBV2, the J call TRBJ2-2; 10 bases are shared with TRBD2. Trimming cost V 3 bases and J 6 bases; bases outside gene matches: 10. The CDR3 contains 17 residues. Germline CDR1 is SNHLY and CDR2 is FYNNEI. The CDR3, as DNA: TGTGCCAGCAGTGATAAAAGGTTAGCGGGAGGAGCCGGGGAGCTGTTTTTT. This gives the protein CASSDKRLAGGAGELFF.

V is TRBV9 and J is TRBJ1-6; D not certain. Germline V gene sequence: CDR1 SGDLS, CDR2 YYNGEE. Between the trimmed V and J ends, which lost 1 base and 7 bases, there was a span of 9 bases. The CDR3 runs to 14 residues. CDR3 DNA: TGTGCCAGCAGCGTACGCGGGGAAAATTCACCCCTCCACTTT. This codes for CASSVRGENSPLHF.

The chain is built from TRBV7-2 and TRBJ1-1; 7 nucleotides agree with TRBD1. Trimming removed 5 bases from V and 4 bases from J; junction bases left unmatched: 7. Germline CDR1 reads SGHTA; CDR2 reads FQGNSA. CDR3 length: 14 amino acids. The CDR3 DNA reads as TGTGCCAGCAGCCGACAGGGAGAAGGCACTGAAGCTTTCTTT. It encodes CASSRQGEGTEAFF.

The rearrangement links TRBV7-6 to TRBJ2-5, with 11 bases matching TRBD2. The closer fit of TRBJ2-7 to the DNA end suggests the J call may be wrong. There are 15 residues in the CDR3. Germline V gene data show CDR1 as SGHVS and CDR2 as FNYEAQ. In nucleotides, the CDR3 is TGTGCCAGCAGCACCAGGACTAGCGGGTCTTCCGAGCAGTACTTC. As protein: CASSTRTSGSSEQYF.

The rearrangement joins TRBV27 to TRBJ2-7; no clear D. The CDR3 is 14 amino acids. V lost 6 bases and J 3 bases, leaving 15 bases between the germline ends. Germline V CDR1 and CDR2: MNHEY, SMNVEV (reference sequence). This CDR3 is CASSHRVGSYEQYF. DNA of the CDR3: TGTGCCAGCAGCCACCGGGTAGGAAGCTACGAGCAGTACTTC.

The V gene is TRBV4-3, the J gene TRBJ1-2; 8 bases align to TRBD1. The V and J ends lost 4 bases and 2 bases, in that order; junction bases with no gene match: 3. Germline CDR1 is LGHNA and CDR2 is YSLEER. The CDR3 has 14 residues. CDR3 nucleotides: TGCGCCAGCAGCCCCGGACAGGGAAACTATGGCTACACCTTC. Protein: CASSPGQGNYGYTF.

V gene TRBV29-1 combines with J gene TRBJ2-5; 8 nucleotides line up with TRBD2. The J call may not be correct, given that the DNA end is closer to TRBJ2-7. Germline V gene data show CDR1 as SQVTM and CDR2 as ANQGSEA. This CDR3 has 14 amino acids. DNA of the CDR3: TGCAGCGTTGTTCTAGCGGGCAGGGTGTACGAGCAGTACTTC. This sequence encodes CSVVLAGRVYEQYF.

The V gene is TRBV10-3, the J gene TRBJ2-1; the D gene is possibly TRBD2 (5 bases). The CDR3 has 16 amino acids. Trimming removed 0 bases from V and 4 bases from J, with 13 bases in between. CDR1 is ENHRY, CDR2 SYGVKD, per germline. CDR3 region: CAISESLLGSYNEQFF. The CDR3 DNA reads TGTGCCATCAGTGAGTCCTTATTGGGGAGTTACAATGAGCAGTTCTTC.

The CDR3 spells CSVGTGPRGQPQHF. The CDR3 coding sequence is TGCAGCGTCGGGACAGGGCCCAGGGGTCAGCCCCAGCATTTT. This chain joins TRBV29-1 and TRBJ1-5, with TRBD1 matching over 9 bases. The CDR3 contains 14 residues. Germline V gene sequence: CDR1 SQVTM, CDR2 ANQGSEA. The V and J ends lost 6 bases and 6 bases, in that order; junction bases with no gene match: 9.

The CDR3 is CASSLAGVGTYEQYF. The CDR3 DNA reads TGTGCCAGCAGCCTAGCGGGAGTGGGAACGTACGAGCAGTACTTC. V and J are TRBV6-4 and TRBJ2-7, with 10 bases lining up with TRBD2. The V gene's germline CDR1 is MRHNA and CDR2 SNTAGT. V dropped 6 bases and J dropped 4; count of bases not matched to a gene: 9. The CDR3 extends over 15 amino acids.

The V and J genes are TRBV4-1 and TRBJ2-3; 11 nucleotides line up with TRBD1. Trimming removed 3 bases from V and 4 bases from J; junction bases left unmatched: 0. The germline gives CDR1 MGHRA, CDR2 YSYEKL. The CDR3 is made up of 14 amino acids. The CDR3 DNA reads TGCGCCAGCAGCCAGGACAGGGGGCCAGATACGCAGTATTTT. Amino acids: CASSQDRGPDTQYF.

The chain uses TRBV6-1 and TRBJ2-3; TRBD2 matches 7 bases. Germline CDR1 reads MNHNS; CDR2 reads SASEGT. The CDR3 has 15 residues. V lost 6 bases to trimming and J lost 4 bases; unmatched junction nucleotides: 10. CDR3 region: CASRAVGGVADTQYF. Here the CDR3 DNA reads TGTGCCAGCAGGGCCGTTGGGGGGGTGGCAGATACGCAGTATTTT.

This clone was seen once. The chain has TRBV5-1 and TRBJ1-6; 9 bases map to TRBD1. With 4 bases clipped from V and 0 bases from J, the junction kept 8 bases outside the gene matches. CDR1 is SGHRS, CDR2 YFSETQ, per germline. The CDR3 is 18 amino acids. In DNA, the CDR3 is TGCGCCAGCAGCGGGGGACAGGGAGCGATCTCCTATAATTCACCCCTCCACTTT. Translation gives CASSGGQGAISYNSPLHF.

The chain combines TRBV5-1 with TRBJ1-6; the match to TRBD1 covers 8 bases. The CDR3 consists of 16 residues. V shed 4 bases, J shed 7 bases, and the junction held 10 bases outside the gene matches. Germline CDR1 and CDR2: SGHRS and YFSETQ. CDR3 nucleotides: TGCGCCAGCAGCCGAATTGGGACAGGTCAGAATTCACCCCTCCACTTT. Translation: CASSRIGTGQNSPLHF. The full variable domain, with the rest looked up from reference TRBV5-1 and TRBJ1-6, is KAGVTQTPRYLIKTRGQQVTLSCSPISGHRSVSWYQQTPGQGLQFLFEYFSETQRNKGNFPGRFSGRQFSNSRSEMNVSTLELGDSALYLCASSRIGTGQNSPLHFGNGTRLTVT.

This CDR3 reads CASSSSRSSYNEQFF. The CDR3 nucleotides are TGTGCCAGCAGCTCTAGCAGAAGCTCCTACAATGAGCAGTTCTTC. This rearrangement joins TRBV11-3 to TRBJ2-1, with D possibly matching TRBD2 (5 bases). This CDR3 contains 15 residues. In germline, CDR1 is SGHNT, CDR2 YENEEA. The V gene lost 4 bases and the J gene lost 0 bases, with 10 bases spanning the gap. The full variable domain, completed using reference TRBV11-3 and TRBJ2-1, is EAGVVQSPRYKIIEKKQPVAFWCNPISGHNTLYWYLQNLGQGPELLIRYENEEAVDDSQLPKDRFSAERLKGVDSTLKIQPAELGDSAVYLCASSSSRSSYNEQFFGPGTRLTVL.

The V gene is TRBV28, the J gene TRBJ1-4; possibly TRBD1 for D (5 bases). Looked up from germline, CDR1 is MDHEN and CDR2 is SYDVKM. The CDR3 is 19 residues long. V lost 1 base, J lost 4 bases, and 22 bases lay in between. The DNA of the CDR3 is TGTGCCAGCAGTTTATCCAATAATTTTTGGGGCACGCTTAATGAAAAACTGTTTTTT. Translation gives CASSLSNNFWGTLNEKLFF.

The chain recombines TRBV7-3 with TRBJ2-1; TRBD2 matches 11 bases. Looked up from germline, CDR1 is SGHTA and CDR2 is FQGTGA. The trim removed 4 bases at V and 6 bases at J, leaving 5 bases unmatched. CDR3 length equals 15 residues. In nucleotides, the CDR3 is TGTGCCAGCAGCTCACGACTAGCGGGGAGCAATGAGCAGTTCTTC. It specifies CASSSRLAGSNEQFF.

This clone was recorded only once. Here the CDR3 DNA reads TGCGCCAGCAGCTTGGAGGGGCCCGGGGCCAACGTCCTGACTTTC. Its protein product is CASSLEGPGANVLTF. The chain uses TRBV5-1 and TRBJ2-6, with D possibly matching TRBD1 (5 bases). Germline-derived CDR1 and CDR2 are SGHRS and YFSETQ. V was cut by 0 bases and J by 4 bases, with 8 bases left in between. CDR3 length equals 15 residues. Looking up the rest from reference TRBV5-1 and TRBJ2-6 gives the full variable domain: KAGVTQTPRYLIKTRGQQVTLSCSPISGHRSVSWYQQTPGQGLQFLFEYFSETQRNKGNFPGRFSGRQFSNSRSEMNVSTLELGDSALYLCASSLEGPGANVLTFGAGSRLTVL.

V usage is TRBV19 and J usage is TRBJ2-4; 11 nucleotides agree with TRBD2. With V trimmed by 3 bases and J by 1 base, 14 bases remained unmatched. Per the germline V gene, CDR1 is LNHDA and CDR2 is SQIVND (reference sequence). This CDR3 is 20 amino acids long. Here the CDR3 reads CASSILAGGPVAGAKNIQYF. In nucleotides, the CDR3 is TGTGCCAGTAGTATCTTAGCGGGAGGGCCGGTCGCAGGGGCCAAAAACATTCAGTACTTC.

This clone was recorded a few times. The rearrangement joins TRBV30 to TRBJ1-1; D remains unclear. CDR3 size: 13 residues. V lost 3 bases and J 0 bases, leaving 8 bases between the germline ends. Looked up from germline, CDR1 is GTSNPN and CDR2 is SVGIG (reference sequence). The CDR3, as DNA: TGTGCCTGGAGGGATGGGCTGAACACTGAAGCTTTCTTT. Translating it yields CAWRDGLNTEAFF.

The CDR3 sequence is CASSLEGQRYQPQHF. The CDR3 region has the DNA TGTGCCAGCAGCTTGGAGGGGCAACGCTATCAGCCCCAGCATTTT. The chain uses TRBV7-9 and TRBJ1-5, with a possible D match to TRBD1 (5 bases). The germline CDR1 and CDR2 sequences are SEHNR and FQNEAQ (reference sequence). The CDR3 contains 15 residues. Trimming took off 3 bases at V and 5 bases at J, with 14 bases between the two ends.

This chain uses TRBV19 with TRBJ2-4; 10 bases map to TRBD1. J lost 11 bases, V lost 4 bases, and 8 bases had no gene match. This CDR3 contains 14 residues. Germline V gene lookup returns CDR1 LNHDA and CDR2 SQIVND (reference sequence). Written as DNA, the CDR3 is TGTGCCAGTAGTAGGGCCGGGACAGGGGTAGTTCAGTACTTC. It translates to CASSRAGTGVVQYF.

The V gene is TRBV29-1, the J gene TRBJ2-7; no definite D call. Trimming removed 0 bases at V and 2 bases at J, with 8 bases between. Germline V lookup: CDR1 SQVTM, CDR2 ANQGSEA. The CDR3 consists of 13 residues. This CDR3 is CSVEDRRPYEQYF. The CDR3 DNA sequence: TGCAGCGTTGAAGATCGCAGGCCCTACGAGCAGTACTTC.

The CDR3 DNA reads TGTGCCAGCTCACCCTCAGGGGCCCACGAGCAGTACTTC. Translation gives CASSPSGAHEQYF. The chain joins TRBV18 to TRBJ2-7, with D possibly being TRBD1 (6 bases). V was clipped by 3 bases and J by 5 bases, with 11 bases between them. The CDR3 runs 13 residues. Germline V gives CDR1 KGHSH, CDR2 LQKENI.

This clone was counted a single time. The chain recombines TRBV4-1 with TRBJ2-7; 9 nucleotides line up with TRBD2. The V gene's germline CDR1 is MGHRA and CDR2 YSYEKL. This CDR3 has 13 amino acids. Germline trimming cut 3 bases from V and 6 bases from J; bases unmatched to any gene: 3. CDR3 DNA sequence: TGCGCCAGCAGCCAGGTGACTAGCGGCGAGCAGTACTTC. Translating gives CASSQVTSGEQYF.

The chain joins TRBV7-3 to TRBJ2-3; TRBD2 is a possible D gene (6 bases). The CDR3 has 17 residues. Trimming cost V 1 base and J 2 bases, with 16 bases left between them. Germline V gene sequence: CDR1 SGHTA, CDR2 FQGTGA. The CDR3: CASSLRGSGSLTDTQYF. The CDR3 nucleotides read TGTGCCAGCAGCTTAAGAGGTAGCGGCTCTCTCACAGATACGCAGTATTTT. Complete variable domain (other parts from reference TRBV7-3 and TRBJ2-3): GAGVSQTPSNKVTEKGKYVELRCDPISGHTALYWYRQSLGQGPEFLIYFQGTGAADDSGLPNDRFFAVRPEGSVSTLKIQRTERGDSAVYLCASSLRGSGSLTDTQYFGPGTRLTVL.

The chain is built from TRBV30 and TRBJ1-1; D unclear. The CDR3 consists of 12 residues. Germline V gene data show CDR1 as GTSNPN and CDR2 as SVGIG (reference sequence). V was clipped by 5 bases and J by 4 bases, with 11 bases between them. CDR3 residues: CAWGERGTEAFF. DNA for the CDR3: TGTGCCTGGGGGGAGCGAGGCACTGAAGCTTTCTTT.

The J gene is TRBJ1-1, the V gene TRBV30, with 9 bases identical to TRBD1. V lost 5 bases to trimming and J lost 6 bases; unmatched junction nucleotides: 7. In germline, CDR1 is GTSNPN, CDR2 SVGIG (reference sequence). The CDR3 runs to 13 residues. The CDR3 nucleotides read TGTGCCTGGCGGGGACAGGGTAAAGCTGAAGCTTTCTTT. Amino acids: CAWRGQGKAEAFF.

V gene TRBV11-2 combines with J gene TRBJ1-1; 7 bases fit TRBD1. Germline CDR1 SGHAT, CDR2 FQNNGV. J was trimmed by 6 bases and V by 1 base; bases with no gene match: 11. The CDR3 is made up of 16 amino acids. The CDR3 reads CASSLGRTGRFAEAFF. CDR3 nucleotide sequence: TGTGCCAGCAGCTTAGGACGGACAGGAAGATTTGCTGAAGCTTTCTTT.